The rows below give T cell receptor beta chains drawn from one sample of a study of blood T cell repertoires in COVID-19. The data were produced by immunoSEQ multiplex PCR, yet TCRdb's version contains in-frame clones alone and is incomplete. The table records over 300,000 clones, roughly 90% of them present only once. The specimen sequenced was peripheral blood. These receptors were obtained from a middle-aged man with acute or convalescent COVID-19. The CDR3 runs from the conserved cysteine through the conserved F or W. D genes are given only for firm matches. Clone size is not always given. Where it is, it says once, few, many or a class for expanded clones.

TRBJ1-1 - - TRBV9 CASSASRTGMNTEAFF TGTGCCAGCAGCGCCAGTCGCACAGGGATGAACACTGAAGCTTTCTTT
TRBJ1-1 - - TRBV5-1 CASSLAEEMSAFF TGCGCCAGCAGCTTGGCCGAGGAAATGTCAGCTTTCTTT
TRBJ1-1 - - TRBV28 CASSLVGVPDTEAFF TGTGCCAGCAGTCTAGTCGGGGTACCGGACACTGAAGCTTTCTTT
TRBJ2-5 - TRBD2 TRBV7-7 CASSLQRGGGQETQYF TGTGCTAGCAGCTTACAGCGGGGGGGAGGTCAAGAGACCCAGTACTTC
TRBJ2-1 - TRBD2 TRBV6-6 CASRPTGLGGNEQFF TGTGCCAGCAGACCCACGGGACTAGGGGGGAATGAGCAGTTCTTC
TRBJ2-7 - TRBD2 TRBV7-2 CASSFASGDYEQYF TGTGCCAGCAGCTTCGCTAGCGGGGACTACGAGCAGTACTTC
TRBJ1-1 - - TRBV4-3 CASSQVSEGRGASEAFF TGCGCCAGCAGCCAAGTGTCAGAAGGGAGGGGGGCAAGTGAAGCTTTCTTT
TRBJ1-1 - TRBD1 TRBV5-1 CASSWGQGDTEAFF TGCGCCAGCAGCTGGGGACAGGGTGACACTGAAGCTTTCTTT
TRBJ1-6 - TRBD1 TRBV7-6 CASSSGQGTHSPLHF TGTGCCAGCAGCTCAGGACAGGGTACCCATTCACCCCTCCACTTT
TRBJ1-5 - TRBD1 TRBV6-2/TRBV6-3 CASSLSGQGQRQPQHF TGTGCCAGCAGTTTATCGGGACAGGGACAGCGGCAGCCCCAGCATTTT
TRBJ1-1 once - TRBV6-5 CASYKSSKSNTEAFF TGTGCCAGCTACAAGTCGTCAAAATCTAACACTGAAGCTTTCTTT
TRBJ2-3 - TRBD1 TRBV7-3 CASSRNRGQPPDTQYF TGTGCCAGCAGCAGAAACAGGGGGCAACCTCCGGATACGCAGTATTTT
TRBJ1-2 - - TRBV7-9 CASSPRDTHGYTF TGTGCCAGCAGCCCCCGGGACACCCATGGCTACACCTTC
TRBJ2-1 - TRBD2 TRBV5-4 CASSLASGGTNEQFF TGTGCCAGCAGCTTGGCTAGCGGGGGTACCAATGAGCAGTTCTTC
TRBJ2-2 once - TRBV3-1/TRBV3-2 CASSQNAGVDTGELFF TGTGCCAGCAGCCAAAACGCGGGCGTCGACACCGGGGAGCTGTTTTTT
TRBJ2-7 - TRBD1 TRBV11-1 CASSIWSGTAAYEQYF TGTGCCAGCAGCATATGGTCGGGGACAGCAGCCTACGAGCAGTACTTC
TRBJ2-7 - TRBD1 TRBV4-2 CASSQDRGREYEQYF TGTGCCAGCAGCCAAGACAGGGGGCGTGAATACGAGCAGTACTTC
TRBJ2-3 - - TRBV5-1 CASRLQRLTTDTQYF TGCGCCAGCCGATTACAGAGATTGACCACAGATACGCAGTATTTT
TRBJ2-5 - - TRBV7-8 CASSRVWEETQYF TGTGCCAGCAGCCGGGTGTGGGAAGAGACCCAGTACTTC
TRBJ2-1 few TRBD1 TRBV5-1 CASSDRTGAYNEQFF TGCGCCAGCAGCGATAGGACAGGGGCGTACAATGAGCAGTTCTTC
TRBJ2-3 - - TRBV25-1 CASSASGGTSTDTQYF TGTGCCAGCAGTGCCTCGGGGGGCACTAGCACAGATACGCAGTATTTT
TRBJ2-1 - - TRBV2 CASSLNEQFF TGTGCCAGCAGCCTCAATGAGCAGTTCTTC
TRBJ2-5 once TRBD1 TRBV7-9 CASSPRTGEETQYF TGTGCCAGCAGCCCCCGGACAGGGGAGGAGACCCAGTACTTC
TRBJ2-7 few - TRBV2 CASSGNRVKYEQYF TGTGCCAGCAGTGGCAACAGGGTGAAGTACGAGCAGTACTTC
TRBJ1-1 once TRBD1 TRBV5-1 CASSLAGQGFTEAFF TGCGCCAGCAGCTTGGCGGGACAGGGTTTCACTGAAGCTTTCTTT
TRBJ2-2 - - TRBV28 CASSLLAGSGELFF TGTGCCAGCAGTTTACTGGCGGGGTCCGGGGAGCTGTTTTTT
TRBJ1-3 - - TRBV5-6 CASSLWAAGNTIYF TGTGCCAGCAGCTTGTGGGCCGCTGGAAACACCATATATTTT
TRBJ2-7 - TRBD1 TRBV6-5 CASSRDRAEQYF TGTGCCAGCAGTCGGGACAGGGCCGAGCAGTACTTC
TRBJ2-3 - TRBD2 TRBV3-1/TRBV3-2 CASSRRGLAGYTDTQYF TGTGCCAGCAGCCGAAGGGGACTAGCGGGATACACAGATACGCAGTATTTT
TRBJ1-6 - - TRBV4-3 CASSLQTYNSPLHF TGCGCCAGCAGCCTTCAGACATATAATTCACCCCTCCACTTT
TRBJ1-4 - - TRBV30 CACSGDDDEKLFF TGTGCCTGTTCAGGGGACGACGATGAAAAACTGTTTTTT
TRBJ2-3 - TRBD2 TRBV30 CAWSSAAGGTDTQYF TGTGCCTGGAGTAGTGCGGCGGGGGGCACAGATACGCAGTATTTT
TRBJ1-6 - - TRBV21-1 CASSKEGPGDWNSPLHF TGTGCCAGCAGCAAAGAAGGGCCAGGGGATTGGAACTCACCCCTCCACTTT
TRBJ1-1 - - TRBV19 CASRPIYRTKRNTEAFF TGTGCCAGTAGACCAATTTACAGGACTAAAAGGAACACTGAAGCTTTCTTT
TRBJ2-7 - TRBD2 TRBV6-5 CASFDSGREGYEQYF TGTGCCAGTTTCGATAGCGGGAGGGAGGGATACGAGCAGTACTTC
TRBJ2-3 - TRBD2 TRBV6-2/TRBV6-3 CASSYPQTSGGVTDTQYF TGTGCCAGCAGTTACCCCCAAACTAGCGGGGGGGTCACAGATACGCAGTATTTT
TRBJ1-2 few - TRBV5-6 CASSLDRYAGYTF TGTGCCAGCAGCTTGGACAGGTACGCTGGCTACACCTTC
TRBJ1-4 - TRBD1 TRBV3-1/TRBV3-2 CASSHWGQGISNEKLFF TGTGCCAGCAGCCATTGGGGACAGGGGATATCTAATGAAAAACTGTTTTTT
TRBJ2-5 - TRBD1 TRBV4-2 CASSQGFADRVGETQYF TGTGCCAGCAGCCAGGGCTTCGCAGACAGGGTGGGTGAGACCCAGTACTTC
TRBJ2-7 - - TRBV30 CAWNPWGGHEQYF TGTGCCTGGAACCCATGGGGAGGCCACGAGCAGTACTTC
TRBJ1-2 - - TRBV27 CASSFGRGNYGYTF TGTGCCAGCAGTTTTGGCCGGGGGAACTATGGCTACACCTTC
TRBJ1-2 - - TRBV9 CASSEPTVNYGYTF TGTGCCAGCAGCGAGCCGACAGTCAACTATGGCTACACCTTC
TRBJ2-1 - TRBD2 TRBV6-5 CASAWEGGAANEQFF TGTGCCAGCGCTTGGGAGGGAGGGGCGGCCAATGAGCAGTTCTTC
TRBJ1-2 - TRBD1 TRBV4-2 CASSQDRTGTHYGYTF TGTGCCAGCAGCCAAGACCGGACAGGGACCCACTATGGCTACACCTTC
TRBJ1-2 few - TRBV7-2 CASSPQLQANYGYTF TGTGCCAGCAGCCCCCAGCTACAGGCTAACTATGGCTACACCTTC
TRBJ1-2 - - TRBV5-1 CASSLVSSEGRYGYTF TGCGCCAGCAGCTTGGTCAGTAGTGAGGGGAGGTATGGCTACACCTTC
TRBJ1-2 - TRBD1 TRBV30 CAGRTRGQGDGYTF TGTGCCGGGAGGACAAGGGGACAGGGGGATGGCTACACCTTC
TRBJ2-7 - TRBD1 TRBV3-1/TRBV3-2 CASSHPNLPGQGRLGPYEQYF TGTGCCAGCAGCCACCCGAACCTACCTGGACAGGGGCGTCTTGGGCCTTACGAGCAGTACTTC
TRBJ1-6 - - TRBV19 CASSIGTRNSPLHF TGTGCCAGTAGTATAGGGACACGGAATTCACCCCTCCACTTT
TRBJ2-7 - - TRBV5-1 CASSLGRDYEQYF TGCGCCAGCAGCTTGGGCAGGGACTACGAGCAGTACTTC
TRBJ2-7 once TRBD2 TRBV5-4 CASSPWGGEQYF TGTGCCAGCAGCCCTTGGGGGGGCGAGCAGTACTTC
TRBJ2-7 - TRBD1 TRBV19 CASEKDPTGDYVYEQYF TGTGCCAGTGAGAAAGATCCCACAGGGGATTATGTTTACGAGCAGTACTTC
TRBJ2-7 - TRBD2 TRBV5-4 CASSLDGGTSSYEQYF TGTGCCAGCAGCTTGGACGGCGGGACTAGCTCCTACGAGCAGTACTTC
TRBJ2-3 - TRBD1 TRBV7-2 CASSSGMGQGARTQYF TGTGCCAGCAGCTCGGGGATGGGACAGGGTGCTCGTACGCAGTATTTT
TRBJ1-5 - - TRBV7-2 CASSPERTDNQPQHF TGTGCCAGCAGCCCTGAAAGAACAGACAATCAGCCCCAGCATTTT